A single sample gave rise to the 13 T cell receptor beta chains below, sequenced in a study of blood T cell repertoires in COVID-19. Measured with immunoSEQ multiplex PCR; TCRdb has only the in-frame clones, and not every one. The profile shows approximately 150,000 clones, around 82% of them singletons. Sequenced material: peripheral blood. These receptors were taken from a woman aged 45 to 65 with acute or convalescent COVID-19.

The chain has TRBV4-2 and TRBJ2-5; the D gene is possibly TRBD1 (6 bases). Trimming cost V 4 bases and J 2 bases, with 8 bases left between them. Germline V gene lookup returns CDR1 LGHNA and CDR2 YNFKEQ. The CDR3 contains 13 residues. The CDR3 sequence: CASSPQGQETQYF. The CDR3 bases are TGTGCCAGCAGCCCCCAGGGGCAAGAGACCCAGTACTTC.

The CDR3 is CASSLGQENTEAFF. CDR3 in DNA: TGTGCCAGCTCACTTGGACAGGAGAACACTGAAGCTTTCTTT. V usage is TRBV18 and J usage is TRBJ1-1; 7 nucleotides align to TRBD1. V lost 4 bases to trimming and J lost 1 base; unmatched junction nucleotides: 3. The CDR3 is 14 residues long. The germline V gene encodes CDR1 KGHSH and CDR2 LQKENI. The full variable domain, in which reference TRBV18 and TRBJ1-1 provide the parts outside the CDR3, is NAGVMQNPRHLVRRRGQEARLRCSPMKGHSHVYWYRQLPEEGLKFMVYLQKENIIDESGMPKERFSAEFPKEGPSILRIQQVVRGDSAAYFCASSLGQENTEAFFGQGTRLTVV.

J is TRBJ1-2 and V is TRBV5-1, with 9 bases aligning to TRBD1. The CDR3 covers 14 residues. Germline V gene lookup returns CDR1 SGHRS and CDR2 YFSETQ. V shed 4 bases and J 4 bases; nucleotides not matched to a gene: 5. CDR3 DNA sequence: TGCGCCAGCAGCCCCTCACAGGGGGCCTATGGCTACACCTTC. Translating it yields CASSPSQGAYGYTF.

This chain links TRBV6-2 or TRBV6-3 with TRBJ1-6, with TRBD1 as a possible D gene (5 bases). The CDR3 covers 14 residues. V dropped 2 bases and J dropped 12 bases, with 14 bases sitting between them. In germline, CDR1 is MNHEY, CDR2 SVGEGT. CDR3 residues: CASSYEQVILPLHF. The CDR3 DNA reads TGTGCCAGCAGTTACGAACAGGTCATCCTACCCCTCCACTTT.

This sequence joins TRBV9 and TRBJ2-5, with 7 bases that match TRBD1. V trimming: 4 bases; J trimming: 4 bases; junction bases outside the gene matches: 7. This CDR3 has 14 amino acids. CDR1 is SGDLS and CDR2 is YYNGEE in the germline V gene. The CDR3 bases are TGTGCCAGCAGCACGAGGACAGGTGGAGAGACCCAGTACTTC. It encodes CASSTRTGGETQYF.

V usage is TRBV7-9 and J usage is TRBJ2-2, with 9 bases identical to TRBD1. V shed 5 bases and J 5 bases; nucleotides not matched to a gene: 6. The CDR3 runs 15 residues. Germline V gene sequence: CDR1 SEHNR, CDR2 FQNEAQ (reference sequence). The CDR3 loop reads CASSAGTGRTGELFF. CDR3 nucleotides: TGTGCCAGCAGCGCCGGGACAGGGAGGACCGGGGAGCTGTTTTTT. Filled out from reference TRBV7-9 and TRBJ2-2, the complete variable domain reads DTGVSQNPRHKITKRGQNVTFRCDPISEHNRLYWYRQTLGQGPEFLTYFQNEAQLEKSRLLSDRFSAERPKGSFSTLEIQRTEQGDSAMYLCASSAGTGRTGELFFGEGSRLTVL.

This clone was picked up one time. The rearrangement links TRBV29-1 to TRBJ1-2; D call uncertain. The CDR3 has 11 residues. Trimming pared 6 bases from V and 4 bases from J, leaving 9 bases between. Germline V gene data show CDR1 as SQVTM and CDR2 as ANQGSEA. The CDR3 is CSVVSLYGYTF. The CDR3 DNA reads TGCAGCGTGGTAAGCCTCTATGGCTACACCTTC.

The CDR3 region has the DNA TGTGCCAGCAGGAACACCGGGGAGCTGTTTTTT. This codes for CASRNTGELFF. The rearrangement links TRBV19 to TRBJ2-2; unclear D gene. The CDR3 is 11 residues long. Germline values: CDR1 LNHDA, CDR2 SQIVND (reference sequence). Trimming cost V 9 bases and J 1 base, with 3 bases left between them.

The gene calls are TRBV3-1 (or the pseudogene TRBV3-2) and TRBJ2-6; 9 bases match TRBD1. J was trimmed by 2 bases and V by 1 base; bases with no gene match: 9. The germline V gene encodes CDR1 LGHDT and CDR2 YNNKEL (reference sequence). This CDR3 comprises 19 residues. DNA for the CDR3: TGTGCCAGCAGCCAAGGGACAGGGGCAGTGGGGACTGGGGCCAACGTCCTGACTTTC. It codes for CASSQGTGAVGTGANVLTF.

The CDR3 DNA reads TGTGCCAGAAGCGCGCAAGAGGGTGGCTCCGCTGAAGCTTTCTTT. Protein product: CARSAQEGGSAEAFF. The rearrangement joins TRBV5-3 to TRBJ1-1, with no clear D. TRBV5-3 is annotated as an ORF whose role is uncertain. V dropped 4 bases and J dropped 6 bases, with 19 bases sitting between them. The CDR3 runs 15 residues.

This chain uses TRBV2 with TRBJ2-5; 9 nucleotides align to TRBD2. Germline V gene data show CDR1 as SNHLY and CDR2 as FYNNEI. This CDR3 has 16 residues. The V segment lost 1 base and the J segment 3 bases; nucleotides outside the gene matches: 6. CDR3 in amino acids: CASSEDLAGLKETQYF. The CDR3 coding sequence is TGTGCCAGCAGTGAAGATCTAGCGGGACTAAAAGAGACCCAGTACTTC.

V and J are TRBV6-1 and TRBJ1-4; D gene ambiguous. V was trimmed by 2 bases and J by 7 bases, leaving 17 bases between them. The length of the CDR3 is 16 residues. Germline V gene data show CDR1 as MNHNS and CDR2 as SASEGT. CDR3 in amino acids: CASSEFRGGLGEKLFF. For the CDR3, the DNA is TGTGCCAGCAGTGAATTCCGTGGAGGACTTGGTGAAAAACTGTTTTTT.

This clone was seen a few times. The genes are TRBV9 and TRBJ2-3, with D unclear. The ends were cut back, 1 base at V and 1 base at J, with 7 bases in the middle. The CDR3 is 14 residues long. CDR1 is SGDLS, CDR2 YYNGEE, per germline. Here the CDR3 reads CASSVIERTDTQYF. DNA for the CDR3: TGTGCCAGCAGCGTAATTGAGCGCACAGATACGCAGTATTTT.